This T cell receptor beta chain was retrieved from a study of T cells in Graves' hyperthyroidism and ophthalmopathy. Ten or more counts support this clonotype. What it recognizes is unknown. Study findings and constraints: Stable hyperthyroidism and ophthalmopathy were separated using 13 V-J signatures. Most expanded thyroid clonotypes above 0.001 also appeared in blood.

A Clinical Activity Score of at least 3, a NOSPECS grade of at least 4 and a duration under 3 months were recorded in the ophthalmopathy patients. Every diagnosis used clinical symptoms, serum thyroxine and TRAb, thyroid ultrasound and orbital computed tomography. Template material for amplifying TCR beta CDR3 regions consisted of RNA transcripts. A set of HTBI primers served as the primers for a first-round RT-PCR of the TCR CDR3. One entry per CDR3 protein, called by TCRdb with MiXCR from the multiplex PCR reads. The data show roughly 530,000 distinct CDR3 sequences, over 15% seen once. Specimen: blood. The TCR originated in a woman aged 18-29 years with Graves' ophthalmopathy.

CDR3 sequence (DNA): TGTGCCAGCAGCTTGGTACCTGCGGCCAGGGGGCTATTCGACGAGCAGTACTTC. Protein product: CASSLVPAARGLFDEQYF. The chain is built from TRBV5-5 and TRBJ2-7; 8 positions match TRBD1. Per the germline V gene, CDR1 is SGHKS and CDR2 is YYEKEE (reference sequence). There are 18 residues in the CDR3. The V segment lost 0 bases and the J segment 5 bases; nucleotides outside the gene matches: 16.